This T cell receptor beta chain was profiled in a study of blood T cell repertoires in COVID-19. Overall study context: Acute-phase and convalescent COVID-19 samples originated in the United States, Italy and Spain. PBMCs, B-cell-depleted T cells, or T cells provided the cDNA or gDNA that made up the material.

V was clipped by 7 bases and J by 4 bases; unmatched bases: 11. The CDR3 has 15 residues. Germline V lookup: CDR1 MNHEY, CDR2 SVGAGI. In the original workflow: Using reference gene primer amplification, nucleated cell counts were estimated. TCRdb keeps only in-frame clones here, not all; method: immunoSEQ multiplex PCR. That table is the source of V, J and clone size, and D and trimming were worked out from the DNA. The sample lists about 350,000 clones; more than 70% were seen once. Seattle's cohort entered during active infection and was followed longitudinally. This chain links TRBV6-5 with TRBJ2-7, with TRBD2 matching 9 bases. The clonotype comes from a woman aged 55-69 years with COVID-19, enrolled during active disease. Material: peripheral blood. The CDR3 protein is CASTPTSGSPYEQYF. CDR3 nucleotide sequence: TGTGCCAGCACCCCAACTAGCGGGTCTCCGTACGAGCAGTACTTC.